Below, one T cell receptor (beta chain) is given with its context. Its antigen is not identified. The sample contains more than one DNA sequence encoding this CDR3. Culture lasted 10 days before CD4+ T cell isolation. Each participant was administered two doses of either the BNT162b2 or the mRNA-1273 vaccine. The data were obtained in a study of vaccination effects on CD4 cells after COVID-19. Study background: Prior to sequencing, the ViraFEST assay stimulated PBMC with viral peptide pools, which expanded the antigen-specific CD4+ T cells.

Sequencing used immunoSEQ multiplex PCR; TCRdb keeps in-frame clones, though not all of them. The data show about 66,000 clones, around 80% seen once. The germline V gene has CDR1 SGDLS and CDR2 YYNGEE. The length of the CDR3 is 14 residues. V lost 0 bases and J lost 0, with 6 bases in between. The sequence came from a human donor who received a COVID-19 vaccine. This rearrangement joins TRBV9 to TRBJ2-5; D gene unclear. Material: CD4+ T cells from PBMCs cultured without peptide, obtained after COVID-19 vaccination. The CDR3 DNA reads as TGTGCCAGCAGCGTAGGCGACCACCAAGAGACCCAGTACTTC. Its protein is CASSVGDHQETQYF.